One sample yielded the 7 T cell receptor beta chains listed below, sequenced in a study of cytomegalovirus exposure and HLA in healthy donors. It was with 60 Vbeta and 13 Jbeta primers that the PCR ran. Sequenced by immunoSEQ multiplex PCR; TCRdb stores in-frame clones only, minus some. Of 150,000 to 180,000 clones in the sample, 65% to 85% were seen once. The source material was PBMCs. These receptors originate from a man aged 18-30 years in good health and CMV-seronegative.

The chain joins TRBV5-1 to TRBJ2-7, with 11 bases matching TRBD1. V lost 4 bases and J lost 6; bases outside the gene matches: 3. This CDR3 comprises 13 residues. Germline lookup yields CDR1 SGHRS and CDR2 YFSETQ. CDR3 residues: CASSPGQGGEQYV. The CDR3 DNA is TGCGCCAGCAGCCCGGGACAGGGGGGCGAGCAGTACGTC.

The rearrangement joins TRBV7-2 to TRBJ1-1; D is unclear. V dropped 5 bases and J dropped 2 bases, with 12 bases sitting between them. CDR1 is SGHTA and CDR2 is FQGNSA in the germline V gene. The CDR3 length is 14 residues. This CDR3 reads CASSLTTANTEAFF. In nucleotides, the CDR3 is TGTGCCAGCAGCCTTACAACAGCAAACACTGAAGCTTTCTTT.

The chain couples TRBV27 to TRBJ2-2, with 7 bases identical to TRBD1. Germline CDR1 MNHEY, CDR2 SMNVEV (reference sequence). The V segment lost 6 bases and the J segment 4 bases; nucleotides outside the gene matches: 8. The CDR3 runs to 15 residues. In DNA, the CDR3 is TGTGCCAGCAGCCCCGGGACAGTTAGCACCGGGGAGCTGTTTTTT. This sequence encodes CASSPGTVSTGELFF.

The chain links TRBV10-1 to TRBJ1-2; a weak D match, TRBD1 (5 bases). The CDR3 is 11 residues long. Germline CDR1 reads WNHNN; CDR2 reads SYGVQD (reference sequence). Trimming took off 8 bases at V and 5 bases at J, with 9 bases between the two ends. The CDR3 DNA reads TGCGCCAGCTCTGCAGGGTATGGCTACACCTTC. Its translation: CASSAGYGYTF.

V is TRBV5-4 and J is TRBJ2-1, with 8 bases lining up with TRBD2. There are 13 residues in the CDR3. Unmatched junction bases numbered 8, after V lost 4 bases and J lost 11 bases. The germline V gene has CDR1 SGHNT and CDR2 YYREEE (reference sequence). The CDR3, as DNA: TGTGCCAGCAGCCGGGCGGCGGGGGGAAAGCAGTTCTTC. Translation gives CASSRAAGGKQFF. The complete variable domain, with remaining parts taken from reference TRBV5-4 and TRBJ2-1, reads ETGVTQSPTHLIKTRGQQVTLRCSSQSGHNTVSWYQQALGQGPQFIFQYYREEENGRGNFPPRFSGLQFPNYSSELNVNALELDDSALYLCASSRAAGGKQFFGPGTRLTVL.

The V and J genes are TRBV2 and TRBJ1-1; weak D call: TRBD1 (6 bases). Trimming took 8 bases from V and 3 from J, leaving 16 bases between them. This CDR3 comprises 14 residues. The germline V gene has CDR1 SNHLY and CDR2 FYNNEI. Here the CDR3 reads CASRGGRVYTEAFF. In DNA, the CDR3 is TGTGCCAGCCGGGGGGGGCGAGTTTACACTGAAGCTTTCTTT.

The CDR3 DNA sequence: TGTGCCAGCAGCTTGGGGACAGGGGGCACTGGCTACACCTTC. Translating gives CASSLGTGGTGYTF. This chain uses TRBV7-3 with TRBJ1-2; TRBD1 aligns across 12 bases. Germline assignment: CDR1 SGHTA and CDR2 FQGTGA. The ends lost 3 bases at V and 7 bases at J; junction bases unmatched: 3. This CDR3 comprises 14 residues.